Listed below are T cell receptor beta chains from one sample, sequenced in a study of T cells in Graves' hyperthyroidism and ophthalmopathy. From the multiplex PCR reads, TCRdb called clonotypes with MiXCR, one entry per CDR3 protein. The sample has more than 300,000 distinct CDR3 sequences, roughly 14% seen once. Specimen: blood. Source of these receptors: a woman younger than 45 with Graves' ophthalmopathy. CDR3s include the opening cysteine and the closing phenylalanine or tryptophan. D genes are given only for firm matches. Only part of the rows carry a size: once, few, many, or a class if the clone is expanded.

v_call,j_call,d_call,clone_size,cdr3_aa,cdr3_nt
TRBV4-2,TRBJ2-3,TRBD2,many,CASSQDQAGSATDTQYF,TGTGCCAGCAGCCAAGATCAAGCGGGGTCTGCCACAGATACGCAGTATTTT
TRBV15,TRBJ2-5,TRBD2,many,CATSRDTPGSGVETQYF,TGTGCCACCAGCAGAGACACCCCTGGTAGCGGGGTTGAGACCCAGTACTTC
TRBV27,TRBJ1-2,TRBD1,few,CASGTAANYGYTF,TGTGCCAGCGGGACAGCAGCTAACTATGGCTACACCTTC
TRBV9,TRBJ1-6,NA,NA,CASNRGGSYNSPLHF,TGTGCCAGCAATAGGGGGGGCTCCTATAATTCACCCCTCCACTTT
TRBV20-1,TRBJ2-5,NA,many,CSAREGPGETQYF,TGCAGTGCTAGAGAGGGACCGGGAGAGACCCAGTACTTC
TRBV12-3/TRBV12-4,TRBJ2-3,TRBD2,many,CASTPGGSTDTQYF,TGTGCCAGCACCCCGGGGGGTAGCACAGATACGCAGTATTTT
TRBV15,TRBJ2-7,NA,many,CATSRVGEQYF,TGTGCCACCAGCAGGGTGGGGGAGCAGTACTTC
TRBV7-9,TRBJ1-4,TRBD1,many,CASSLEQGAIATNEKLFF,TGTGCCAGCAGCTTAGAACAGGGGGCGATTGCAACTAATGAAAAACTGTTTTTT
TRBV12-3/TRBV12-4,TRBJ2-2,TRBD2,many,CASSLSRLLAVDTGELFF,TGTGCCAGCAGTTTAAGCCGACTTCTAGCGGTAGACACCGGGGAGCTGTTTTTT
TRBV28,TRBJ1-2,NA,NA,CASRTLGGFGYTF,TGTGCCAGCAGAACATTAGGGGGATTTGGCTACACCTTC
TRBV30,TRBJ2-3,NA,many,CAWRGAATTEQYF,TGTGCCTGGAGGGGGGCGGCTACGACGGAGCAGTATTTT
TRBV7-8,TRBJ2-2,NA,many,CASSLAGTWAGELFF,TGTGCCAGCAGCTTAGCGGGGACCTGGGCCGGGGAGCTGTTTTTT
TRBV15,TRBJ2-2,TRBD1,many,CATSRRPGTVNTGELFF,TGTGCCACCAGCAGACGACCCGGGACAGTTAACACCGGGGAGCTGTTTTTT
TRBV11-2,TRBJ2-3,TRBD2,many,CASSLGASGGLTDTQYF,TGTGCCAGCAGCTTAGGGGCTAGCGGGGGCCTCACAGATACGCAGTATTTT
TRBV20-1,TRBJ2-3,NA,many,CSATAGPDTQYF,TGCAGTGCTACAGCCGGGCCAGATACGCAGTATTTT
TRBV15,TRBJ1-3,NA,NA,CATSNSGNTIYF,TGTGCCACCAGCAACTCTGGAAACACCATATATTTT
TRBV19,TRBJ1-5,NA,NA,CASSDPANSNQPQHF,TGTGCCAGTAGTGATCCGGCCAATAGCAATCAGCCCCAGCATTTT
TRBV6-2/TRBV6-3,TRBJ2-7,NA,NA,CASSSILGSDEQYF,TGTGCCAGCAGTTCCATTTTAGGGTCGGACGAGCAGTACTTC
TRBV29-1,TRBJ2-5,NA,many,CSVVQDGETQYF,TGCAGCGTTGTCCAGGATGGGGAGACCCAGTACTTC
TRBV11-3,TRBJ2-5,NA,many,CASSLVNTPGETQYF,TGTGCCAGCAGCTTAGTAAACACCCCAGGGGAGACCCAGTACTTC
TRBV5-1,TRBJ1-2,NA,NA,CASSIPDGIYGYTF,TGCGCCAGCAGCATACCAGACGGAATCTATGGCTACACCTTC
TRBV28,TRBJ1-6,NA,many,CASSSGRADPSYNSPLHF,TGTGCCAGCAGCTCTGGACGAGCTGACCCCTCCTATAATTCACCCCTCCACTTT
TRBV3-1,TRBJ2-2,NA,many,CASSQEAARGYTGELFF,TGTGCCAGCAGCCAAGAGGCAGCCAGGGGATACACCGGGGAGCTGTTTTTT
TRBV24-1,TRBJ2-3,NA,many,CATSDLLFGGTDTQYF,TGTGCCACCAGTGATTTGCTATTCGGGGGCACAGATACGCAGTATTTT
TRBV5-4,TRBJ2-1,NA,many,CASSTLFPNEQFF,TGTGCCAGCAGCACACTGTTCCCCAATGAGCAGTTCTTC
TRBV19,TRBJ2-7,TRBD1,NA,CASSTWTGGHSYEQYF,TGTGCCAGTAGTACCTGGACAGGTGGGCACTCCTACGAGCAGTACTTC
TRBV11-2,TRBJ2-7,NA,NA,CASSLGGTLVEQYF,TGTGCCAGCAGCTTAGGAGGGACCCTGGTCGAGCAGTACTTC
TRBV18,TRBJ2-7,TRBD1,many,CASSLKQGAGYYEQYF,TGTGCCAGCTCACTTAAACAGGGGGCTGGCTACTACGAGCAGTACTTC
TRBV28,TRBJ2-1,NA,many,CASSLYAGSYNEQFF,TGTGCCAGCAGTTTATATGCGGGGTCGTACAATGAGCAGTTCTTC
TRBV2,TRBJ1-5,NA,many,CASMGAVNQPQHF,TGTGCCAGCATGGGGGCGGTCAATCAGCCCCAGCATTTT
TRBV20-1,TRBJ2-6,NA,NA,CSAGETDTSGANVLTF,TGCAGTGCTGGAGAGACGGACACCTCTGGGGCCAACGTCCTGACTTTC
TRBV11-3,TRBJ2-2,NA,NA,CASSPRGPTNTGELFF,TGTGCCAGCAGCCCACGGGGCCCAACGAACACCGGGGAGCTGTTTTTT
TRBV3-1,TRBJ2-1,NA,many,CASSQDASYNEQFF,TGTGCCAGCAGCCAAGATGCCAGCTACAATGAGCAGTTCTTC
TRBV6-2/TRBV6-3,TRBJ2-3,TRBD2,NA,CASSYFRSGGANTQYF,TGTGCCAGCAGTTACTTCCGTAGCGGGGGGGCCAATACGCAGTATTTT
TRBV14,TRBJ1-3,NA,NA,CASSQDYTFSGNTIYF,TGTGCCAGCAGCCAAGATTACACCTTCTCTGGAAACACCATATATTTT
TRBV7-8,TRBJ1-5,NA,many,CASSQRGEGNQPQHF,TGTGCCAGCAGCCAGAGGGGGGAGGGCAATCAGCCCCAGCATTTT
TRBV24-1,TRBJ2-3,TRBD1,few,CATSDPDRAGTDTQYF,TGTGCCACCAGTGATCCGGACAGGGCTGGGACAGATACGCAGTATTTT
TRBV2,TRBJ2-5,NA,many,CASSDVGLMETQYF,TGTGCCAGCAGTGATGTAGGATTAATGGAGACCCAGTACTTC
TRBV20-1,TRBJ2-1,NA,many,CSASLAGFEQFF,TGCAGTGCTAGTCTGGCGGGGTTTGAGCAGTTCTTC
TRBV10-3,TRBJ1-2,TRBD1,few,CAIKAPVGTGSSYGYTF,TGTGCCATCAAGGCCCCGGTTGGGACAGGGTCCTCCTATGGCTACACCTTC
TRBV20-1,TRBJ2-3,NA,many,CSARLSAGPDTQYF,TGCAGTGCTAGATTATCCGCGGGGCCAGATACGCAGTATTTT
TRBV2,TRBJ2-2,TRBD1,many,CASSDPGQGITGELFF,TGTGCCAGCAGTGATCCGGGACAGGGGATCACCGGGGAGCTGTTTTTT
TRBV11-1,TRBJ2-1,TRBD2,many,CASSFLAGGPGTEQFF,TGTGCCAGCAGCTTTCTAGCGGGGGGGCCGGGGACTGAGCAGTTCTTC
TRBV20-1,TRBJ2-7,NA,many,CSARGLGRSSYEQYF,TGCAGTGCTAGAGGTCTCGGCAGGAGCTCCTACGAGCAGTACTTC
TRBV7-2,TRBJ2-4,TRBD2,many,CASSASGLAGGSAKNIQYF,TGTGCCAGCAGCGCCAGCGGACTAGCGGGGGGATCAGCCAAAAACATTCAGTACTTC
TRBV7-3,TRBJ2-3,NA,many,CASSSRSTGDTQYF,TGTGCCAGCAGCTCCAGATCAACGGGAGATACGCAGTATTTT
TRBV27,TRBJ2-1,TRBD2,few,CASSYVRTRDNEQFF,TGTGCCAGCAGTTACGTGCGGACTAGGGACAATGAGCAGTTCTTC
TRBV27,TRBJ1-1,NA,many,CASSLVEGLTEAFF,TGTGCCAGCAGTCTAGTCGAAGGGCTCACTGAAGCTTTCTTT
TRBV6-1,TRBJ2-7,TRBD2,many,CASSGGLAHEQYF,TGTGCCAGCAGTGGAGGACTAGCTCACGAGCAGTACTTC
TRBV28,TRBJ2-2,TRBD1,NA,CASSLFGQDTGELFF,TGTGCCAGCAGTTTATTTGGACAGGACACCGGGGAGCTGTTTTTT
TRBV28,TRBJ2-1,TRBD1,once,CASSLLRGTGSFF,TGTGCCAGCAGTTTACTTCGGGGGACAGGGTCCTTCTTC
TRBV20-1,TRBJ2-1,NA,many,CSAYYLDHEQFF,TGCAGTGCATACTATTTGGACCATGAGCAGTTCTTC
TRBV12-3/TRBV12-4,TRBJ2-1,TRBD2,many,CASSYSGGSYNEQFF,TGTGCCAGCAGTTATAGCGGGGGATCCTACAATGAGCAGTTCTTC
TRBV6-2/TRBV6-3,TRBJ2-5,TRBD1,few,CATTQGQKEETQYF,TGTGCCACCACTCAGGGACAGAAAGAAGAGACCCAGTACTTC
TRBV20-1,TRBJ1-1,TRBD1,many,CSAGSPGQGADTEAFF,TGCAGTGCGGGATCCCCGGGACAGGGGGCGGACACTGAAGCTTTCTTT
TRBV12-3/TRBV12-4,TRBJ2-7,NA,few,CASRTGAEQYF,TGTGCCAGCAGAACGGGAGCCGAGCAGTACTTC
TRBV9,TRBJ2-3,NA,few,CASSDSGDTQYF,TGTGCCAGCAGCGACTCCGGGGATACGCAGTATTTT